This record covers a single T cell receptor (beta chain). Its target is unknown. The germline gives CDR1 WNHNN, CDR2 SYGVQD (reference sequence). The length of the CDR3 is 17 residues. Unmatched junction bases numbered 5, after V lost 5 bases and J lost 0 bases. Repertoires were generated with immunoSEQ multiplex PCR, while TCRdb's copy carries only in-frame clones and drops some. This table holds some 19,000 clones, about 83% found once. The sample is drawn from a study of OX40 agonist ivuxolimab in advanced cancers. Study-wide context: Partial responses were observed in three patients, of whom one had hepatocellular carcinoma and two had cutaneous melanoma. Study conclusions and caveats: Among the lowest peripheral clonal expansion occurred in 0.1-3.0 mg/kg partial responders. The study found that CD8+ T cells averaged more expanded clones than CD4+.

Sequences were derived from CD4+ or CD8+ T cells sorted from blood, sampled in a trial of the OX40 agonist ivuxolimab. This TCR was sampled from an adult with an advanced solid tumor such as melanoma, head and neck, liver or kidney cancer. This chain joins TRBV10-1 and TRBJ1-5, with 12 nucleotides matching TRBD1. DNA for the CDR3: TGCGCCAGCAGTCGGGACAGGGGGCGGAATAGCAATCAGCCCCAGCATTTT. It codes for CASSRDRGRNSNQPQHF.